These 10 T cell receptor beta chains originate from one sample sequenced in a study of blood T cell repertoires in COVID-19. The method was immunoSEQ multiplex PCR; TCRdb's version includes in-frame clones alone and lacks a portion of them. Among about 280,000 clones, around nine tenths were seen once, and the ten largest hold roughly 2.2%. Source material: peripheral blood. The source of these receptors is a man over 45 with acute or convalescent COVID-19.

The V and J genes are TRBV6-5 and TRBJ2-3; 8 nucleotides agree with TRBD1. Losses at the gene ends were 6 bases for V and 1 base for J; bases not matched to a gene: 6. Germline V gene lookup returns CDR1 MNHEY and CDR2 SVGAGI. The CDR3 is 15 residues long. The CDR3 sequence: CASRTGALRTDTQYF. CDR3 nucleotide sequence: TGTGCCAGCAGGACAGGGGCATTGCGCACAGATACGCAGTATTTT.

The chain combines TRBV2 with TRBJ2-1, with TRBD2 identical over 15 bases. This CDR3 is built from 16 residues. Trimming cost V 6 bases and J 9 bases; bases outside gene matches: 9. Per the germline V gene, CDR1 is SNHLY and CDR2 is FYNNEI. CDR3 sequence reads: CASSAGTSGGLGEQFF. The CDR3 DNA reads TGTGCCAGCAGCGCCGGGACTAGCGGGGGGTTAGGTGAGCAGTTCTTC.

This clone showed up just a few times. The chain links TRBV19 to TRBJ2-1, with D possibly matching TRBD2 (6 bases). This CDR3 comprises 13 residues. V was clipped by 5 bases and J by 5 bases, with 10 bases between them. The germline V gene has CDR1 LNHDA and CDR2 SQIVND (reference sequence). The CDR3 DNA reads TGTGCCAGTAGTCCCGCGGGACACAATGAGCAGTTCTTC. It is translated as CASSPAGHNEQFF.

This clone was detected a few times. V usage is TRBV5-8 and J usage is TRBJ1-5, with D maybe TRBD1 (6 bases). The CDR3 totals 17 residues. V gave up 3 bases and J gave up 6 bases, with 22 bases separating them. Germline V gives CDR1 SGHTS, CDR2 YDEGEE. The CDR3 coding sequence is TGTGCCAGCAGCTCCCCAGGGGACCGCCAGGCGGGTCAGCCCCAGCATTTT. Its translation is CASSSPGDRQAGQPQHF.

The chain is built from TRBV6-5 and TRBJ2-7; 9 bases line up with TRBD1. The CDR3 covers 15 residues. The trim removed 4 bases at V and 8 bases at J, leaving 12 bases unmatched. The V gene's germline CDR1 is MNHEY and CDR2 SVGAGI. The CDR3 DNA is TGTGCCAGCAGTTCTCCCCCGGGACAGGGAATCAAGCAGTACTTC. Amino acids: CASSSPPGQGIKQYF.

There are a few counts of this clone. The chain links TRBV7-8 to TRBJ1-3, with D tentatively TRBD1 (5 bases). Trimming pared 7 bases from V and 4 bases from J, leaving 17 bases between. This CDR3 has 15 amino acids. Germline CDR1 and CDR2: SGHVS and FQNEAQ. The CDR3 DNA sequence: TGTGCCAGCACCCACCGTAGGGGTACGGGAAACACCATATATTTT. Translation: CASTHRRGTGNTIYF. Together with reference TRBV7-8 and TRBJ1-3, the CDR3 gives the full variable domain: GAGVSQSPRYKVAKRGQDVALRCDPISGHVSLFWYQQALGQGPEFLTYFQNEAQLDKSGLPSDRFFAERPEGSVSTLKIQRTQQEDSAVYLCASTHRRGTGNTIYFGEGSWLTVV.

V gene TRBV11-3 combines with J gene TRBJ2-1; 7 bases agree with TRBD1. Germline CDR1 SGHNT, CDR2 YENEEA. This CDR3 is 16 amino acids long. J gave up 2 bases and V 1 base, and 5 bases lay outside the gene matches. The CDR3 sequence is CASSLGAGGPYNEQFF. In nucleotides, the CDR3 is TGTGCCAGCAGCTTAGGGGCAGGGGGACCCTACAATGAGCAGTTCTTC.

V and J are TRBV2 and TRBJ2-1; tentatively, D is TRBD1 (7 bases). Germline CDR1 is SNHLY and CDR2 is FYNNEI. The CDR3 runs to 14 residues. V gave up 8 bases and J gave up 3 bases, with 14 bases separating them. In DNA form, the CDR3 reads TGTGCCAGCGGAGGAGGGACAGTCTACAATGAGCAGTTCTTC. Translated, it gives CASGGGTVYNEQFF. Complete variable domain (other parts from reference TRBV2 and TRBJ2-1): EPEVTQTPSHQVTQMGQEVILRCVPISNHLYFYWYRQILGQKVEFLVSFYNNEISEKSEIFDDQFSVERPDGSNFTLKIRSTKLEDSAMYFCASGGGTVYNEQFFGPGTRLTVL.

The V gene is TRBV11-2, the J gene TRBJ2-7, with D uncertain. Germline V gene lookup returns CDR1 SGHAT and CDR2 FQNNGV. The CDR3 spans 11 residues. The ends were cut back, 5 bases at V and 2 bases at J, with 4 bases in the middle. CDR3 sequence (DNA): TGTGCCAGCAGCCCTGCCTACGAGCAGTACTTC. Protein product: CASSPAYEQYF.

This sequence joins TRBV5-1 and TRBJ1-2; D is uncertain. V was trimmed by 1 base and J by 2 bases, leaving 9 bases between them. The CDR3 spans 14 residues. Germline assignment: CDR1 SGHRS and CDR2 YFSETQ. This CDR3 is CASSLIPPNYGYTF. CDR3 nucleotide sequence: TGCGCCAGCAGCTTGATCCCCCCGAACTATGGCTACACCTTC. The full variable domain, rest sourced from reference TRBV5-1 and TRBJ1-2, is KAGVTQTPRYLIKTRGQQVTLSCSPISGHRSVSWYQQTPGQGLQFLFEYFSETQRNKGNFPGRFSGRQFSNSRSEMNVSTLELGDSALYLCASSLIPPNYGYTFGSGTRLTVV.